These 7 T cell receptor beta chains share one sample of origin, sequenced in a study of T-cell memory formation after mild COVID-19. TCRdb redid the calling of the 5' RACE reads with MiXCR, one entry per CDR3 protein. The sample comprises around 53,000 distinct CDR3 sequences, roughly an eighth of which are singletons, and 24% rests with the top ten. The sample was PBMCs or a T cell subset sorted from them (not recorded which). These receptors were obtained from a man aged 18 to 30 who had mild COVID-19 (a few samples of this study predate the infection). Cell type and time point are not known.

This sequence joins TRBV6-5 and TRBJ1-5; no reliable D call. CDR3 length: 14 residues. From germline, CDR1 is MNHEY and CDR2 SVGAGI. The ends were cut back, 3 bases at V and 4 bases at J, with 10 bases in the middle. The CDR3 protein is CASSYLSANQPQHF. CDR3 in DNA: TGTGCCAGCAGTTATTTGTCAGCAAATCAGCCCCAGCATTTT.

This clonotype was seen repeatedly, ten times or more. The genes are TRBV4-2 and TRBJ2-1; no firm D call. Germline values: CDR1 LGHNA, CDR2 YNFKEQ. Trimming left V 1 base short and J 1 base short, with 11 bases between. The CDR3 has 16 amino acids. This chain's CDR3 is CASSQGSLGSYNEQFF. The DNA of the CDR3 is TGTGCCAGCAGCCAAGGTTCGTTAGGGTCCTACAATGAGCAGTTCTTC.

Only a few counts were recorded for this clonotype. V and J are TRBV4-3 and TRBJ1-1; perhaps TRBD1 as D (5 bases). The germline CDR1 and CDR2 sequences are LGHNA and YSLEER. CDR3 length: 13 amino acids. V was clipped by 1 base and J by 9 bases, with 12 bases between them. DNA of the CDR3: TGCGCCAGCAGCCAAGCTCAGAAGGGGCAAGCTTTCTTT. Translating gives CASSQAQKGQAFF.

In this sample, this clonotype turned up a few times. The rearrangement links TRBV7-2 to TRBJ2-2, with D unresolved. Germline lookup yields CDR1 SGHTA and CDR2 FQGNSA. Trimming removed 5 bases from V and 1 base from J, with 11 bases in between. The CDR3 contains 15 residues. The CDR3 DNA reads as TGTGCCAGCAGCGCCCTCGGGTGGAACACCGGGGAGCTGTTTTTT. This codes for CASSALGWNTGELFF.

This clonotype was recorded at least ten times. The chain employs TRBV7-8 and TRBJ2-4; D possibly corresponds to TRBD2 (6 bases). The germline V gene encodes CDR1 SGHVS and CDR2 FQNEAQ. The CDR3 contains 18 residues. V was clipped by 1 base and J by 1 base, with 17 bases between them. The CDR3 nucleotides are TGTGCCAGCAGCTTAGAGTTGGCGGGGTGGGCTGCCAAAAACATTCAGTACTTC. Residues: CASSLELAGWAAKNIQYF.

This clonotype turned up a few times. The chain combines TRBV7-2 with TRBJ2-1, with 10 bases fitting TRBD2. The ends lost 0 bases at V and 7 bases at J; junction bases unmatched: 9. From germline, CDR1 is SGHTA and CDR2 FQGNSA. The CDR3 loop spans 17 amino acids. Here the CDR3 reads CASSLALLAGALNEQFF. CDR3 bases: TGTGCCAGCAGCTTAGCTCTCCTAGCGGGGGCCCTAAATGAGCAGTTCTTC.

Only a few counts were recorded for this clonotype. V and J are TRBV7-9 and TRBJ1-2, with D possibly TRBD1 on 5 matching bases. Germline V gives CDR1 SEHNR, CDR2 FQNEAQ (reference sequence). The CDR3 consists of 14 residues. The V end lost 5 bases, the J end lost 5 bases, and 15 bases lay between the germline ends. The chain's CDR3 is CASSRGETAYGYTF. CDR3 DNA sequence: TGTGCCAGCAGCCGAGGCGAGACAGCATATGGCTACACCTTC.